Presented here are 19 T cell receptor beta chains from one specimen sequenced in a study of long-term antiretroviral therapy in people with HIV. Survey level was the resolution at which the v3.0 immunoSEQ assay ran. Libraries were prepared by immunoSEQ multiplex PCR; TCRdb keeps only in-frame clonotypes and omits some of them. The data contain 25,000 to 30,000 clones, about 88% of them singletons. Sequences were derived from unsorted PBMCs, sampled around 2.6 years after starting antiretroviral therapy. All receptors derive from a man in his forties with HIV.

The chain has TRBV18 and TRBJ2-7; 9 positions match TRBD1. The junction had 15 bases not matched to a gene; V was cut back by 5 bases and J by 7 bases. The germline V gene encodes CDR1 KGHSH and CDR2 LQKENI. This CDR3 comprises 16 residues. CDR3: CASSVQQGASQGEQYF. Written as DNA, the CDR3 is TGTGCCAGCTCAGTACAACAGGGGGCATCCCAGGGGGAGCAGTACTTC.

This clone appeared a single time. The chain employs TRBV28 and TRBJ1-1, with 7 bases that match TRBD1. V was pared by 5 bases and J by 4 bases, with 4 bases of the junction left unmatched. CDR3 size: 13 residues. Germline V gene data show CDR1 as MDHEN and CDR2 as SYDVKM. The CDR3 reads CASSVTGATEAFF. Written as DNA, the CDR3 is TGTGCCAGCAGTGTCACAGGGGCCACTGAAGCTTTCTTT.

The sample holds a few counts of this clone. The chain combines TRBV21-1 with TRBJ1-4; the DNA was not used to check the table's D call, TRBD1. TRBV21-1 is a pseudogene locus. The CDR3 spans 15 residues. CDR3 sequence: CASSEARDRDEKLFF. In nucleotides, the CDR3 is TGTGCCAGCAGCGAAGCCCGGGACAGGGATGAAAAACTGTTTTTT.

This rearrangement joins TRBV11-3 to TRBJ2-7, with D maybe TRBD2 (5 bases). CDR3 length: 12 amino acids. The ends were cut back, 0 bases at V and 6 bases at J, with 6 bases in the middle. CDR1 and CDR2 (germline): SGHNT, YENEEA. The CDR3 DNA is TGTGCCAGCAGCTTAGATGGAGGCGAGCAGTACTTC. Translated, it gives CASSLDGGEQYF.

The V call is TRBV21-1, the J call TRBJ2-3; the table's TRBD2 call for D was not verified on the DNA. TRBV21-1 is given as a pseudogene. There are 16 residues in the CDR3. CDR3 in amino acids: CASSKIPSSCTDTQYF. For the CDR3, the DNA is TGTGCCAGCAGCAAAATTCCTAGCAGCTGCACAGATACGCAGTATTTT.

Written as DNA, the CDR3 is TGTGCCAGCAGTCCCTTAACAGGGAGAGAGACCCAGTACTTC. This gives the protein CASSPLTGRETQYF. The V call is TRBV28, the J call TRBJ2-5, with D possibly TRBD1 on 6 matching bases. Germline-derived CDR1 and CDR2 are MDHEN and SYDVKM. The CDR3 consists of 14 residues. Trimming shortened V by 5 bases and J by 4 bases, and 14 bases separated the two germline ends. The variable domain in full, completed from reference TRBV28 and TRBJ2-5, reads DVKVTQSSRYLVKRTGEKVFLECVQDMDHENMFWYRQDPGLGLRLIYFSYDVKMKEKGDIPEGYSVSREKKERFSLILESASTNQTSMYLCASSPLTGRETQYFGPGTRLLVL.

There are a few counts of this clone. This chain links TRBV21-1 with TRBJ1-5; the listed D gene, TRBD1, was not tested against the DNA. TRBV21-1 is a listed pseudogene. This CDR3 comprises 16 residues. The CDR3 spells CAEFPLGTGGNQPQHF. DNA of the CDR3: TGTGCCGAATTCCCGCTCGGGACAGGGGGCAATCAGCCCCAGCATTTT.

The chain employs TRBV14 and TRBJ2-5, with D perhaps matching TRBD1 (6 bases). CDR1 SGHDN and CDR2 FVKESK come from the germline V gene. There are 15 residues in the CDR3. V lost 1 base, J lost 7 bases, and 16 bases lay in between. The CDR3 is CASSQAGQSAGTQYF. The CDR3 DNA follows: TGTGCCAGCAGCCAAGCCGGACAGAGTGCCGGGACCCAGTACTTC.

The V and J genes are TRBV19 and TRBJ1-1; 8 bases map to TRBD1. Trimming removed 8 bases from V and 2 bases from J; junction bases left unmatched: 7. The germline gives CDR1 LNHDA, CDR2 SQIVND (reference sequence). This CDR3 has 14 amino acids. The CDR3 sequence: CASYQGARNTEAFF. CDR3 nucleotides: TGTGCCAGTTATCAGGGGGCAAGAAACACTGAAGCTTTCTTT.

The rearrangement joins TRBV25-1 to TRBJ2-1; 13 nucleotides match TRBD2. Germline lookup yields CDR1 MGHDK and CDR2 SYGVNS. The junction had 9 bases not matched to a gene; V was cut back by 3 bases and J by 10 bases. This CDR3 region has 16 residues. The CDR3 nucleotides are TGTGCCAGCAGTGATTGGGGACTAGCGGGGTCAAGGGAGCAGTTCTTC. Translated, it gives CASSDWGLAGSREQFF.

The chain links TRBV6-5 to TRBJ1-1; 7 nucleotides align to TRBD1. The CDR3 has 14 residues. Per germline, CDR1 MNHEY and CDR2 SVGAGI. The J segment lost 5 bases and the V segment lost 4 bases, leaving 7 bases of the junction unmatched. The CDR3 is CASSSYRGGTEAFF. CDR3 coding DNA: TGTGCCAGCAGTTCCTACAGGGGAGGAACTGAAGCTTTCTTT.

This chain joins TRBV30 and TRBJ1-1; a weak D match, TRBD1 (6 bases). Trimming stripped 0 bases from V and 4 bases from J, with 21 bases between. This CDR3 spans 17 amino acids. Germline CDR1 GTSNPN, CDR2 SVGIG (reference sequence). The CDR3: CAWSVNLNRVGITEAFF. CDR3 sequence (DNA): TGTGCCTGGAGTGTAAATCTGAACAGGGTTGGGATCACTGAAGCTTTCTTT. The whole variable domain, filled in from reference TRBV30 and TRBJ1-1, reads SQTIHQWPATLVQPVGSPLSLECTVEGTSNPNLYWYRQAAGRGLQLLFYSVGIGQISSEVPQNLSASRPQDRQFILSSKKLLLSDSGFYLCAWSVNLNRVGITEAFFGQGTRLTVV.

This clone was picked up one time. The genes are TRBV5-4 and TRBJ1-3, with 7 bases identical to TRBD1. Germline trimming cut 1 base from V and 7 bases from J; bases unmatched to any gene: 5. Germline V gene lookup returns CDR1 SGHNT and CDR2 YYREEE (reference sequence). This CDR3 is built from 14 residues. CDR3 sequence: CASSLRDSRNTIYF. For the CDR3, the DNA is TGTGCCAGCAGCTTGAGGGACAGTCGCAACACCATATATTTT. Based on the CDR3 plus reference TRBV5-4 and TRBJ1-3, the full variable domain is ETGVTQSPTHLIKTRGQQVTLRCSSQSGHNTVSWYQQALGQGPQFIFQYYREEENGRGNFPPRFSGLQFPNYSSELNVNALELDDSALYLCASSLRDSRNTIYFGEGSWLTVV.

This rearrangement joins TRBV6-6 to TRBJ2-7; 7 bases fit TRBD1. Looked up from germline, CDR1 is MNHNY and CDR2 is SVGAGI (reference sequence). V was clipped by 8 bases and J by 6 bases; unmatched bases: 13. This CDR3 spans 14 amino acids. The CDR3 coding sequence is TGTGCCAGCTCTCTTACGACAGGGCAGGTCGAGCAGTACTTC. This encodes CASSLTTGQVEQYF.

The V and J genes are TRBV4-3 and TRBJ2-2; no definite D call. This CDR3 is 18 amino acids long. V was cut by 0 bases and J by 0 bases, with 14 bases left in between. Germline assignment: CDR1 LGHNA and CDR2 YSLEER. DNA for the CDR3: TGCGCCAGCAGCCAAGATCCCAACGACGTGACGAACACCGGGGAGCTGTTTTTT. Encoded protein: CASSQDPNDVTNTGELFF.

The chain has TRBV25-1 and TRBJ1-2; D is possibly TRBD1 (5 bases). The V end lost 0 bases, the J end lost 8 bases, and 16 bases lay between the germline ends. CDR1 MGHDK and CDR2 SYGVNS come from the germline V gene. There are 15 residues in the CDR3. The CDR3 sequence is CASSEYGAGSYGYTF. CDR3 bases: TGTGCCAGCAGTGAATATGGGGCAGGGAGTTACGGCTACACCTTC.

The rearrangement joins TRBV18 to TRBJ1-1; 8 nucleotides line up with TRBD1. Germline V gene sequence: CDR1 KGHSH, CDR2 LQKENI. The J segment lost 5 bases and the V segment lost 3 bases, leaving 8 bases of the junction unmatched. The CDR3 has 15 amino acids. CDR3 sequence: CASSPQGAKGTEAFF. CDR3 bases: TGTGCCAGCTCACCGCAGGGGGCCAAGGGGACTGAAGCTTTCTTT.

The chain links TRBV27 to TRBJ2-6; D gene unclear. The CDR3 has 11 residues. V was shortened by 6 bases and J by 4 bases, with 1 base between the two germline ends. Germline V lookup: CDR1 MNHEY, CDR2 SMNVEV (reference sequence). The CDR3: CASSGANVLTF. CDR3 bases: TGTGCCAGCAGCGGGGCCAACGTCCTGACTTTC.

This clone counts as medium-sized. DNA of the CDR3: TGTGCCAGTAGTATAGGAAAGGGGACTGAAGCTTTCTTT. It yields the protein CASSIGKGTEAFF. The V and J genes are TRBV19 and TRBJ1-1; the D gene is possibly TRBD1 (5 bases). The germline V gene has CDR1 LNHDA and CDR2 SQIVND (reference sequence). Trimming stripped 1 base from V and 5 bases from J, with 8 bases between. This CDR3 comprises 13 residues.